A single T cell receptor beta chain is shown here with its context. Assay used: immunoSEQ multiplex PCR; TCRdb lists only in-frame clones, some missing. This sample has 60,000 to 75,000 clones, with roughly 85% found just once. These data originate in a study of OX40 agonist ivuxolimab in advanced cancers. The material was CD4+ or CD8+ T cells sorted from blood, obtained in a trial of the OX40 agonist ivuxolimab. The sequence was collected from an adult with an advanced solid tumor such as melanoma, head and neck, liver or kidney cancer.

CDR3 amino acids: CASGSQTGTATDTQYF. The CDR3 DNA follows: TGTGCTAGTGGTTCACAAACCGGGACAGCCACAGATACGCAGTATTTT. This chain links TRBV12-5 with TRBJ2-3; 7 nucleotides line up with TRBD1. The trim removed 4 bases at V and 2 bases at J, leaving 9 bases unmatched. Looked up from germline, CDR1 is LGHNT and CDR2 is FRNRAP. CDR3 length equals 16 residues.